This is a list of T cell receptor beta chains from one sample in a study of technical replicates of blood from a handful of donors. TCRdb keeps only in-frame clones here, not all; method: immunoSEQ multiplex PCR. The table has tens of thousands of clones, 90% to 95% seen once. Sequenced input: PBMCs. The source is a human donor in good health. Some clones in this sample may be carry-over from other donors' samples. CDR3s include the opening cysteine and the closing phenylalanine or tryptophan.

V gene	J gene	CDR3 protein
TRBV6-5	TRBJ2-6	CASSRRGSGANVLTF
TRBV7-2	TRBJ2-3	CASSSLRGRGYTDTQYF
TRBV18	TRBJ1-1	CASSRYQGDVMNTEAFF
TRBV25-1	TRBJ1-6	CASSDAGTGVPLHF
TRBV7-2	TRBJ1-2	CASSFLGQGRGGHTF
TRBV27	TRBJ2-2	CASSFWGLNTGELFF
TRBV7-6	TRBJ2-5	CASSLARGQGTLRTPQETQYF
TRBV6-6	TRBJ2-7	CASSYGGARYEQYF
TRBV7-9	TRBJ2-1	CASSLRYSDEQFF
TRBV6-1	TRBJ1-2	CASSGGDASDGYTF
TRBV7-6	TRBJ1-2	CASSSADRVQGYTF
TRBV15	TRBJ1-2	CATSRGGTVDVYTF
TRBV5-1	TRBJ2-7	CASSLTSGAYEQYF
TRBV7-9	TRBJ2-7	CASSPGGSYEQYF
TRBV30	TRBJ1-1	CAWSVDRRNTEAFF
TRBV10-3	TRBJ2-5	CAISAPGSGTQYF
TRBV7-9	TRBJ1-1	CASSLVRPRDTEAFF
TRBV7-9	TRBJ2-2	CASSLDGAINTGELFF
TRBV7-8	TRBJ1-1	CASSLGGGQGNTEAFF
TRBV6-4	TRBJ1-6	CASSDLDRVLHF
TRBV30	TRBJ2-7	CAWSTPGGLNEQYF
TRBV9	TRBJ2-2	CASSAQWTGELFF
TRBV6-5	TRBJ2-1	CASSYSRLADYNEQFF
TRBV29-1	TRBJ2-7	CSVRLAGNEQYF
TRBV7-9	TRBJ1-4	CASSLLTTATNEKLFF
TRBV10-3	TRBJ2-5	CAISDFGSGQGGTQYF
TRBV18	TRBJ2-7	CASSPSIYHEQYF
TRBV7-6	TRBJ1-1	CASSAIIQGGPNTEAFF
TRBV7-2	TRBJ2-1	CASSLREWFFSEQFF
TRBV5-1	TRBJ2-7	CASSLAGKQTAEQYF
TRBV15	TRBJ2-5	CATSRGGLAYQETQYF
TRBV18	TRBJ2-3	CASSQNGLAGDTQYF
TRBV7-9	TRBJ1-2	CASSPPIGQGSGYTF
TRBV6-6	TRBJ1-1	CASSSSGNTEAFF
TRBV7-3	TRBJ2-5	CASSSQETQYF
TRBV5-5	TRBJ2-7	CASSSPRTAGVEQYF
TRBV27	TRBJ2-2	CASSLYGDNTGELFF
TRBV19	TRBJ1-4	CASSTSGTGVEKLFF